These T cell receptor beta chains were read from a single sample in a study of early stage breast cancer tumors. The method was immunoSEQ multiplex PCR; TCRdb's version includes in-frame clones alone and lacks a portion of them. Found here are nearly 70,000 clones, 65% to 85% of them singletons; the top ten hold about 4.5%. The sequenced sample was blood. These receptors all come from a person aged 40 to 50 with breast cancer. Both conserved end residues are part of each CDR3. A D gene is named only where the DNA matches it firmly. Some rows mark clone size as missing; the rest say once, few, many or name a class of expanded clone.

DNA: TGTGCCAGCAGCGTGAACAGGGAGGGGGACACTGAAGCTTTCTTT
CDR3: CASSVNREGDTEAFF
V: TRBV9
D: -
size: -
J: TRBJ1-1

DNA: TGCAGCGTTGAATGGGGGGCACGTGGCTACACCTTC
CDR3: CSVEWGARGYTF
V: TRBV29-1
D: -
size: -
J: TRBJ1-2

DNA: TGTGCCAGCAGCGACGGTGTTCGAAACACCATATATTTT
CDR3: CASSDGVRNTIYF
V: TRBV27
D: -
size: few
J: TRBJ1-3

DNA: TGTGCCAGCAGTTTAATATTGGGGGGGAACCTGAACACTGAAGCTTTCTTT
CDR3: CASSLILGGNLNTEAFF
V: TRBV28
D: -
size: -
J: TRBJ1-1

DNA: TGCGCCAGCAGCCGCGACACCACCACCACTGGAAACACCATATATTTT
CDR3: CASSRDTTTTGNTIYF
V: TRBV4-1
D: -
size: -
J: TRBJ1-3

DNA: TGTGCCAGCACCCAATTGGGGGGGGGTTTGGCAGCTTTCTTT
CDR3: CASTQLGGGLAAFF
V: TRBV6-1
D: -
size: -
J: TRBJ1-1

DNA: TGCAGCGCCCGAGGCCTAACAAACTATGGCTACACCTTC
CDR3: CSARGLTNYGYTF
V: TRBV29-1
D: -
size: -
J: TRBJ1-2

DNA: TGTGCCAGCAGCTTAAGGGGCCCCAAAAACATTCAGTACTTC
CDR3: CASSLRGPKNIQYF
V: TRBV13
D: -
size: -
J: TRBJ2-4

DNA: TGTGCCAGCAGCTACGCCGGGCCAGACTACGAGCAGTACTTC
CDR3: CASSYAGPDYEQYF
V: TRBV7-3
D: -
size: -
J: TRBJ2-7

DNA: TGTGCCAGCAGTGAATCGGGGGGGCCCGCGTACGAGCAGTACTTC
CDR3: CASSESGGPAYEQYF
V: TRBV6-1
D: TRBD2
size: -
J: TRBJ2-7

DNA: TGTGCCAGCAGCGTAGGGGAAGGGGGGGTTTATGGCTACACCTTC
CDR3: CASSVGEGGVYGYTF
V: TRBV9
D: -
size: -
J: TRBJ1-2

DNA: TGTGCCTGGAGTCCGGCGATGAACACTGAAGCTTTCTTT
CDR3: CAWSPAMNTEAFF
V: TRBV30
D: -
size: -
J: TRBJ1-1

DNA: TGTGCCAGCAGCGTGGGACTAGCGGGAGGAAGCTCCTACGAGCAGTACTTC
CDR3: CASSVGLAGGSSYEQYF
V: TRBV5-4
D: TRBD2
size: few
J: TRBJ2-7

DNA: TGTGCCAGCAGCTTAGGGCCCCAGGGGGGGAACACTGAAGCTTTCTTT
CDR3: CASSLGPQGGNTEAFF
V: TRBV7-9
D: TRBD1
size: -
J: TRBJ1-1

DNA: TGTGCCAGCACCCGGACCGGCTTGGACACTGAAGCTTTCTTT
CDR3: CASTRTGLDTEAFF
V: TRBV7-9
D: -
size: -
J: TRBJ1-1

DNA: TGTGCCAGCAGTTACACCGAGCCTAGCACAGATACGCAGTATTTT
CDR3: CASSYTEPSTDTQYF
V: TRBV6-6
D: -
size: -
J: TRBJ2-3

DNA: TGTGCCAGCAGTTACTCATGGGGGACAGATACGCAGTATTTT
CDR3: CASSYSWGTDTQYF
V: TRBV6-5
D: -
size: -
J: TRBJ2-3

DNA: TGCAGCGCCGACAGGAGCAGACTAGTGGCCTACTACGAGCAGTACTTC
CDR3: CSADRSRLVAYYEQYF
V: TRBV29-1
D: -
size: -
J: TRBJ2-7

DNA: TGTGCCAGCAGCGTAGATGGGAGGTTGGGGACCGGGGAGCTGTTTTTT
CDR3: CASSVDGRLGTGELFF
V: TRBV9
D: -
size: -
J: TRBJ2-2

DNA: TGTGCCAGCAGCGTGGGGGGGGCAGGAAACACCATATATTTT
CDR3: CASSVGGAGNTIYF
V: TRBV9
D: -
size: -
J: TRBJ1-3

DNA: TGTGCCAGCAAAGGGAGGGAAACCGGGGAGCTGTTTTTT
CDR3: CASKGRETGELFF
V: TRBV6-6
D: TRBD2
size: -
J: TRBJ2-2

DNA: TGTGCCTGGATGTCCCAATCGGCAGCTTTCTTT
CDR3: CAWMSQSAAFF
V: TRBV30
D: -
size: -
J: TRBJ1-1

DNA: TGTGCCAGCAGCTTTCGCCCCCAAGGGGAGCTGTTTTTT
CDR3: CASSFRPQGELFF
V: TRBV5-4
D: -
size: few
J: TRBJ2-2

DNA: TGTGCCAGCAGTACGTTCGGGGGGCTGAACACTGAAGCTTTCTTT
CDR3: CASSTFGGLNTEAFF
V: TRBV28
D: -
size: -
J: TRBJ1-1

DNA: TGTGCCAGCAGCCCCGAGACAGATAATCAGCCCCAGCATTTT
CDR3: CASSPETDNQPQHF
V: TRBV28
D: -
size: -
J: TRBJ1-5

DNA: TGCAGCGTTGAGGCCCAGGACAGAAAAGCGAACACCGGGGAGCTGTTTTTT
CDR3: CSVEAQDRKANTGELFF
V: TRBV29-1
D: -
size: -
J: TRBJ2-2

DNA: TGTGCCAGCAGTTACTCGGTGGGGGGTAATTCACCCCTCCACTTT
CDR3: CASSYSVGGNSPLHF
V: TRBV6-5
D: -
size: -
J: TRBJ1-6

DNA: TGTGCCAGCAGTTTATCCCCAACGACAGGGGGTTTATTTGGGGAGCAGTACTTC
CDR3: CASSLSPTTGGLFGEQYF
V: TRBV27
D: TRBD1
size: -
J: TRBJ2-7

DNA: TGTGCCAGCAGACGACCGGGAAAAAAAGCTTTCTTT
CDR3: CASRRPGKKAFF
V: TRBV28
D: -
size: -
J: TRBJ1-1

DNA: TGTGCCAGCAGTTCGGGACAACCAGGGACCCAGTACTTC
CDR3: CASSSGQPGTQYF
V: TRBV28
D: -
size: -
J: TRBJ2-5

DNA: TGTGCCAGCAGTTTGTCGGGACAGGGGCTTTATGGCTACACCTTC
CDR3: CASSLSGQGLYGYTF
V: TRBV28
D: TRBD1
size: -
J: TRBJ1-2

DNA: TGTGCCAGTAGACCGGGACAGGGGGTTCGGGAGACCCAGTACTTC
CDR3: CASRPGQGVRETQYF
V: TRBV19
D: TRBD1
size: -
J: TRBJ2-5

DNA: -
CDR3: CAWSVGTGASFGFF
V: TRBV30
D: -
size: -
J: TRBJ2-1

DNA: TGTGCCAGCAACTACAGGGTAGGGGAGACCCAGTACTTC
CDR3: CASNYRVGETQYF
V: TRBV25-1
D: -
size: -
J: TRBJ2-5

DNA: TGTGCCAGCAGCCCCAGCGGGAGGGCCGTCTACGAGCAGTACTTC
CDR3: CASSPSGRAVYEQYF
V: TRBV7-6
D: TRBD2
size: -
J: TRBJ2-7

DNA: TGTGCCAGCAGCTTAGGGAGTGGGAAGAACACTGAAGCTTTCTTT
CDR3: CASSLGSGKNTEAFF
V: TRBV7-9
D: -
size: -
J: TRBJ1-1

DNA: TGTGCCAGCAGCCTATCGCGGAACATTTACGAGCAGTACTTC
CDR3: CASSLSRNIYEQYF
V: TRBV27
D: -
size: -
J: TRBJ2-7